This T cell receptor (beta chain) stems from a study of T cell responses to AZD1222 COVID-19 vaccine. The CDR3 has 16 amino acids. J gave up 6 bases and V 0 bases, and 6 bases lay outside the gene matches. Germline assignment: CDR1 MDHEN and CDR2 SYDVKM. This clone has only one observation. Its antigen is undetermined. Findings and limits, study-wide: White British ancestry dominated among donors, who included more females, and clonal diversity was possibly underestimated.

Profiling relied on immunoSEQ multiplex PCR, and the TCRdb table lists in-frame clones only, not all of them. The data contain 200,000 or so clones, 80% to 90% of them seen just once; the ten biggest clones take up around 2.9%. This clonotype was obtained from an adult in good health. This sequence joins TRBV28 and TRBJ2-7, with 12 bases fitting TRBD1. Source: peripheral blood, taken on day 0 of MenACWY control vaccination. CDR3 protein: CASSLWTGTGGSEQYF. CDR3 nucleotides: TGTGCCAGCAGTTTATGGACCGGGACAGGGGGCAGCGAGCAGTACTTC.